The clone carrying this T cell receptor (beta chain) was observed a few times. Its matching antigen is unknown. One junction end disagrees with the germline gene, perhaps due to a read error. The data belong to a study of T cells after yellow fever vaccination. One entry per CDR3 protein results from TCRdb running MiXCR on the 5' RACE reads. The sample has roughly 79,000 distinct CDR3 sequences; around 7% are singletons. This CDR3 is built from 13 residues. Germline CDR1 is MNHEY and CDR2 is SVGEGT. The study, taken as a whole, reports: Clonotype sharing between CD4 and CD8 compartments was small.

The receptor comes from a man aged 18 to 29 who received the YFV17D yellow fever vaccine. The chain joins TRBV6-2 or TRBV6-3 to TRBJ1-2; weak D call: TRBD1 (6 bases). The material sequenced was CD8+ T cells sorted from PBMCs, taken more than 8 days after the first yellow fever vaccination. The CDR3 loop reads CASSYSDGQITHF. The CDR3 DNA sequence: TGTGCCAGCAGTTACTCGGACGGACAGATAACTCACTTC.